This TCR beta chain was identified during a study of blood T cell repertoires in COVID-19 (dated by TCRdb to the early 2020s). Regarding the research as a whole: Collaborator samples came from the United States, Italy and Spain and covered acute and convalescent phases of COVID-19. The material from the prospective study consisted of cDNA or gDNA derived from T cells, B-cell-depleted T cells, or PBMCs. The dataset comprised deeply sampled blood TCRbeta repertoires from subjects exposed to, actively infected with, or recovered from COVID-19. A freely available public database, intended as a resource for researchers studying the immune response to SARS-CoV-2, is where the repertoires were released. Samples were obtained from the ongoing ImmuneRACE study (first 160 participants) and from 950 to 1,500 subjects provided by 6 global collaborators. A de-identified subject ID, COVID-19 status, age in years and sex were almost always included in the sample metadata. HLA class I and class II types, where available, came from metadata supplied by the sample provider rather than from assay-based typing. Study-level results and caveats: How much clinical and demographic metadata was included differed by source and by participant, and the metadata was provided uncurated.

The CDR3 covers 12 residues, taking in both the cysteine and the phenylalanine. The kept DNA is CDR3 alone, 36 bases in frame from the first base. CDR1 SGHVS and CDR2 FQNEAQ are derived from the germline V gene. TCRbeta CDR3 regions were amplified from genomic DNA using the immunoSEQ Assay, a bias-controlled multiplex PCR. From the authors' description of their analysis: The number of nucleated cells in each sample was estimated by amplification of reference gene primers within the assay. To quantify the absolute abundance of each unique TCRbeta CDR3 rearrangement, sequence reads were collapsed and filtered. For each sample, productive Simpson clonality was calculated by taking the square root of Simpson's diversity index across productive rearrangements. The clones in this table, taken by TCRdb from immuneACCESS, are in-frame only. Not every clone is retained; where verified, under half of the shortfall comes from an unresolved V gene, and the cause of the rest is unknown. V and J calls and clone size are copied from that table; D and trimming were computed from the DNA. For this sample the table gives some 290,000 clones, of which almost 90% were detected only once. Together, the top ten hold around 0.93% of the sample.

Concerning this clone: Its antigen has not been determined. The junction does not match germline at one end; this may be a read error.

In Seattle, one collaborating source enrolled patients while the infection was active and tracked those patients longitudinally over the course of disease. Collaborating institutions collected whole blood in K2EDTA tubes following their own protocols. Collaborator samples were shipped for TCRbeta analysis as frozen whole blood, isolated PBMCs, or DNA extracted from either sample type. The sequencing input was peripheral blood. This chain is built from TRBV7-8 and TRBJ1-1; 7 nucleotides in the junction match TRBD1. The receptor comes from a middle-aged woman with COVID-19, enrolled during active disease. The nucleotide sequence is given as TGTGCCAGCAGCCCGCGGACAGGTCCATGGGACTTT. Its amino acids are CASSPRTGPWDF.